This entry describes one T cell receptor (beta chain). Germline V gives CDR1 LGHNT, CDR2 FRNRAP. The V and J ends lost 6 bases and 5 bases, in that order; junction bases with no gene match: 3. This CDR3 is built from 13 residues. The protocol was immunoSEQ multiplex PCR, while the TCRdb copy is restricted to in-frame clones and leaves out a portion. This repertoire shows some 68,000 clones, just over 90% found once; its top ten account for 3.5% to 5.5%. Sequencing was performed on PBMCs. The chain has TRBV12-5 and TRBJ1-1; 10 bases map to TRBD1. This receptor was taken from a man in his forties with rheumatoid arthritis. The CDR3 coding sequence is TGTGCTAGTGGCAGACAGGGGGCTACTGAAGCTTTCTTT. Its translation is CASGRQGATEAFF.